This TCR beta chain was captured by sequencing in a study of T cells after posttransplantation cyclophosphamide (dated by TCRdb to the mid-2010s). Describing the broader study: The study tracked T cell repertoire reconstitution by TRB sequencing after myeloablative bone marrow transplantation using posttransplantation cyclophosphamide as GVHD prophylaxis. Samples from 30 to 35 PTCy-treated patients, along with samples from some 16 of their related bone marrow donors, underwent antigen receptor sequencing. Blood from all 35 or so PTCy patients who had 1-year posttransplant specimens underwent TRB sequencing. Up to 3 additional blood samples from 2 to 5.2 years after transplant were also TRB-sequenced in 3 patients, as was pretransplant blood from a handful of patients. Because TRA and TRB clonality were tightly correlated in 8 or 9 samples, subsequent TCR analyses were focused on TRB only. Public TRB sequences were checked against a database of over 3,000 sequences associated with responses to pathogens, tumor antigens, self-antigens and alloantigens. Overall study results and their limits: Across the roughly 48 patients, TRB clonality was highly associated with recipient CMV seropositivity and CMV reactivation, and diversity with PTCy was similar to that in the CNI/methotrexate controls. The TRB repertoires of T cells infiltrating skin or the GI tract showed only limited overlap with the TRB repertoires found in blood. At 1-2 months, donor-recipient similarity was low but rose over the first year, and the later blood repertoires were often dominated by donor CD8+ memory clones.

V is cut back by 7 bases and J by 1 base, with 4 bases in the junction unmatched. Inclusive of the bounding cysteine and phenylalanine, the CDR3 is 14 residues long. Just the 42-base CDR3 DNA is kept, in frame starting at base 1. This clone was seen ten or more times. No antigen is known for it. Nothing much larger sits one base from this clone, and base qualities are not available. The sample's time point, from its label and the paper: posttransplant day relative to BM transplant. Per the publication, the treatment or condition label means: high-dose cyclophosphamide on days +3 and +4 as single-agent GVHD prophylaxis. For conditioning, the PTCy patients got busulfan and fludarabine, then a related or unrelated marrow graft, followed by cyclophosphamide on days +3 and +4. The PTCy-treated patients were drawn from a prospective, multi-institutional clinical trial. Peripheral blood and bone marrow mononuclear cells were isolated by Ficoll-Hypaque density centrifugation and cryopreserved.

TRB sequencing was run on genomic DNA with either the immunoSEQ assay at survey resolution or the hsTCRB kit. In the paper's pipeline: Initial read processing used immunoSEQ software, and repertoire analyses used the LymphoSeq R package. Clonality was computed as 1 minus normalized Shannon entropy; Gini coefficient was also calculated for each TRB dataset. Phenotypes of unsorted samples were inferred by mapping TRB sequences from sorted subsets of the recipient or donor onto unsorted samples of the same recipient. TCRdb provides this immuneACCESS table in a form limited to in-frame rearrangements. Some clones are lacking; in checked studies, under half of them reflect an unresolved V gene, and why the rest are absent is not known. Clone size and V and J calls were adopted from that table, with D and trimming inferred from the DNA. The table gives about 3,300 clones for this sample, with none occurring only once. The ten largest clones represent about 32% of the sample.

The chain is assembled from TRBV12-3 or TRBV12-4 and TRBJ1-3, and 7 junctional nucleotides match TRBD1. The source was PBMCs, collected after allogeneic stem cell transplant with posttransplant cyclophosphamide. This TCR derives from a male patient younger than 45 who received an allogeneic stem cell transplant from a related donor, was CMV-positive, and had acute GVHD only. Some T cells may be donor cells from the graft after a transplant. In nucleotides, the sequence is TGTGCCAGCACCCTCAGGGGGTCTGGAAACACCATATATTTT. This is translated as CASTLRGSGNTIYF.